This passage covers 14 T cell receptor beta chains from one sample sequenced in a study of T cell repertoires in cytomegalovirus infection. TCRdb called the reads again in MiXCR, with one record for every CDR3 protein. The sample yields 150,000 to 200,000 distinct CDR3 sequences, approximately 30% seen once. The sequenced material came from PBMCs. These receptors were obtained from a human donor in good health (CMV status not recorded). Some clones in this sample may be carry-over from other donors' samples.

Turning to this clonotype: This may be a read error: a much more frequent sequence differs by one nucleotide. The CDR3: CASSSGSGTYQPQYF. The CDR3 DNA reads as TGTGCCAGCAGCTCGGGATCCGGGACTTATCAGCCCCAGTATTTT. V and J are TRBV7-2 and TRBJ1-5; a weak D match, TRBD2 (6 bases). The J call may be incorrect, as the DNA end agrees better with TRBJ2-3. Germline V gene sequence: CDR1 SGHTA, CDR2 FQGNSA. The CDR3 runs to 15 residues.

This clonotype was observed a handful of times. The rearrangement links TRBV12-3 or TRBV12-4 to TRBJ1-2, with a tentative D call TRBD1 (5 bases). The CDR3 covers 16 residues. V shed 4 bases and J shed 4 bases, with 19 bases lying between them. The CDR3 here is CASSSVQGPLFYGYTF. The DNA for the CDR3 is TGTGCCAGCAGTTCTGTCCAGGGCCCACTCTTCTATGGCTACACCTTC.

The chain combines TRBV11-1 with TRBJ2-5; D could derive from TRBD1 or TRBD2 (6 bases each). The CDR3 spans 15 residues. V was clipped by 5 bases and J by 4 bases, with 17 bases between them. CDR1 SGHAT and CDR2 FQDESV come from the germline V gene (reference sequence). The DNA of the CDR3 is TGTGCCAGCAGCCTTGAGACGGGGGCCGGAGAGACCCAGTACTTC. Translating it yields CASSLETGAGETQYF.

The gene calls are TRBV20-1 and TRBJ2-3; 10 bases line up with TRBD2. The trim removed 2 bases at V and 4 bases at J, leaving 3 bases unmatched. In germline, CDR1 is DFQATT, CDR2 SNEGSKA (reference sequence). The CDR3 spans 14 residues. The CDR3 here is CSARSGGGADTQYF. In DNA form, the CDR3 reads TGCAGTGCTAGAAGCGGGGGGGGCGCAGATACGCAGTATTTT.

This clonotype was seen only a few times. The J gene is TRBJ1-2, the V gene TRBV7-3, with a possible D match to TRBD1 (5 bases). V was clipped by 2 bases and J by 2 bases, with 12 bases between them. Germline V lookup: CDR1 SGHTA, CDR2 FQGTGA. This CDR3 has 15 amino acids. The CDR3 reads CASSLGTEGNYGYTF. The DNA of the CDR3 is TGTGCCAGCAGCTTAGGGACGGAGGGAAACTATGGCTACACCTTC.

The chain is built from TRBV6-6 and TRBJ2-6; 7 nucleotides align to TRBD2. Germline CDR1 and CDR2: MNHNY and SVGAGI (reference sequence). The V segment lost 3 bases and the J segment 2 bases; nucleotides outside the gene matches: 4. This CDR3 has 16 residues. CDR3 in amino acids: CASSYRGGTGANVLTF. As DNA, the CDR3 is TGTGCCAGCAGTTATCGGGGAGGGACTGGGGCCAACGTCCTGACTTTC.

This chain joins TRBV20-1 and TRBJ1-2; D not resolved. CDR3 length equals 14 residues. The germline V gene has CDR1 DFQATT and CDR2 SNEGSKA (reference sequence). V gave up 5 bases and J gave up 5 bases, with 18 bases separating them. CDR3 loop: CSAPGPVDRYGYTF. The CDR3 DNA sequence: TGCAGTGCTCCCGGGCCTGTGGATCGGTATGGCTACACCTTC.

This clonotype was found many times. The chain employs TRBV4-1 and TRBJ1-2; TRBD1 aligns across 8 bases. Germline loops: CDR1 MGHRA, CDR2 YSYEKL. V lost 4 bases and J lost 4; bases outside the gene matches: 5. CDR3 length equals 14 residues. CDR3 sequence (DNA): TGCGCCAGCAGCCCAGGACAGGGCTTCTATGGCTACACCTTC. Amino acids: CASSPGQGFYGYTF.

This clonotype was observed a handful of times. A junction boundary mismatches the germline segment, possibly from a read error. This sequence joins TRBV7-7 and TRBJ2-7; 9 bases match TRBD1. CDR1 is SSHAT and CDR2 is FNYEAQ in the germline V gene (reference sequence). This CDR3 comprises 14 residues. The CDR3 region has the DNA TGTGCTAGCAGCTTAGACGGGACAGGGAGGGAGCAGTACTTC. It translates to CASSLDGTGREQYF.

The chain links TRBV12-3 or TRBV12-4 to TRBJ2-3, with 16 bases aligning to TRBD2. Trimming took 7 bases from V and 4 from J; bases not matched to a gene: 11. The CDR3 extends over 18 amino acids. DNA for the CDR3: TGTGCCAGCACTGGGACTAGCGGGGGGGCCTTTTCCGCAGATACGCAGTATTTT. Amino acid sequence: CASTGTSGGAFSADTQYF.

The sample holds a few counts of this clonotype. V is TRBV29-1 and J is TRBJ1-1; 7 bases align to TRBD1. The germline V gene has CDR1 SQVTM and CDR2 ANQGSEA. This CDR3 comprises 10 residues. J gave up 8 bases and V 6 bases, and 3 bases lay outside the gene matches. As DNA, the CDR3 is TGCAGCGTAGGGGACAGAGAAGCTTTCTTT. Translating it yields CSVGDREAFF.

This chain connects TRBV19 to TRBJ2-7; D is possibly TRBD1 or TRBD2 (5 bases each). The CDR3 extends over 15 amino acids. Trimming removed 1 base at V and 3 bases at J, with 13 bases between. The V gene's germline CDR1 is LNHDA and CDR2 SQIVND (reference sequence). As DNA, the CDR3 is TGTGCCAGTAGTATAGGAAAAGGGACGGACTACGAGCAGTACTTC. This encodes CASSIGKGTDYEQYF. Combining the CDR3 with reference TRBV19 and TRBJ2-7 gives the whole variable domain DGGITQSPKYLFRKEGQNVTLSCEQNLNHDAMYWYRQDPGQGLRLIYYSQIVNDFQKGDIAEGYSVSREKKESFPLTVTSAQKNPTAFYLCASSIGKGTDYEQYFGPGTRLTVT.

V and J are TRBV12-3 or TRBV12-4 and TRBJ2-4; perhaps TRBD2 as D (5 bases). The germline V and J ends were trimmed by 6 bases and 7 bases, with 16 bases remaining between them. The length of the CDR3 is 14 residues. The CDR3 DNA follows: TGTGCCAGCAGCCCCGGGATAACAAGGAACATTCAGTACTTC. Amino acid sequence: CASSPGITRNIQYF.

This clonotype was recorded a few times. The chain couples TRBV5-1 to TRBJ1-1; 8 bases line up with TRBD1. Looked up from germline, CDR1 is SGHRS and CDR2 is YFSETQ. Trimming removed 4 bases from V and 7 bases from J; junction bases left unmatched: 15. This CDR3 has 16 amino acids. CDR3 nucleotide sequence: TGCGCCAGCAGCCTCAGACCGGGACAGGAAGCGAATGAAGCTTTCTTT. Translation: CASSLRPGQEANEAFF.